Below are 5 T cell receptor beta chains sequenced from a single sample in a study of Ad26.COV2.S vaccination and SARS-CoV-2 variants. Assay used: immunoSEQ multiplex PCR; TCRdb lists only in-frame clones, some missing. The data contain under 300,000 clones, roughly 87% of them singletons. Sample treatment: 15 to 20 received Ad26.COV2.S at low or high dose, single or two shots; several received placebo; per-sample allocation not given. Sampling happened 63 days after the first vaccine or placebo injection. The sequencing here drew on peripheral blood, taken in a trial of Ad26.COV2.S vaccine versus placebo. The receptors stem from a person aged 18-65 years who received the Ad26.COV2.S COVID-19 vaccine or a placebo.

The chain links TRBV18 to TRBJ1-2; 9 bases match TRBD1. The germline gives CDR1 KGHSH, CDR2 LQKENI. The junction had 10 bases not matched to a gene; V was cut back by 4 bases and J by 4 bases. CDR3 size: 16 residues. The DNA for the CDR3 is TGTGCCAGCTCACTCGCCGGGACAGGGCCTAGCTATGGCTACACCTTC. As protein: CASSLAGTGPSYGYTF.

The chain employs TRBV7-8 and TRBJ2-5, with 9 bases that match TRBD1. Germline-derived CDR1 and CDR2 are SGHVS and FQNEAQ. The CDR3 covers 14 residues. The junction had 6 bases not matched to a gene; V was cut back by 5 bases and J by 5 bases. The CDR3 protein is CASSVNRGRETQYF. The CDR3, as DNA: TGTGCCAGCAGCGTCAACAGGGGGCGGGAGACCCAGTACTTC.

This rearrangement joins TRBV6-5 to TRBJ2-3, with 7 bases matching TRBD2. The trim removed 5 bases at V and 8 bases at J, leaving 10 bases unmatched. The CDR3 consists of 14 residues. Germline-derived CDR1 and CDR2 are MNHEY and SVGAGI. The CDR3 reads CASSPSGMSGTQYF. Written as DNA, the CDR3 is TGTGCCAGCAGTCCAAGCGGGATGAGCGGTACGCAGTATTTT.

The V gene is TRBV19, the J gene TRBJ1-2; the match to TRBD1 covers 7 bases. With V trimmed by 6 bases and J by 4 bases, 5 bases remained unmatched. CDR1 and CDR2 from the germline V gene are LNHDA and SQIVND (reference sequence). There are 13 residues in the CDR3. CDR3 nucleotide sequence: TGTGCCAGTAGCCGGGACAGCCTCTATGGCTACACCTTC. Protein: CASSRDSLYGYTF.

Comment on this clone: Additional DNA sequences in this sample encode the identical CDR3. The V call is TRBV12-3 or TRBV12-4, the J call TRBJ1-1; D is ambiguous. The V gene lost 3 bases and the J gene lost 1 base, with 6 bases spanning the gap. The CDR3 extends over 13 amino acids. The CDR3 loop is CASSLAGNTEAFF. The CDR3, as DNA: TGTGCCAGCAGTTTGGCAGGGAACACTGAAGCTTTCTTT.